This passage covers 5 T cell receptor beta chains from one sample sequenced in a study of T-cell reconstitution after alpha-beta-depleted transplantation in children listed by TCRdb under 2016. The library was obtained by PCR. The instrument given in TCRdb is Illumina HiSeq 2500. Molecular barcoding was employed in the preparation of TCR libraries, with unique molecular identifiers being used to normalize TCRbeta repertoire quantification. The public reads were run again by TCRdb, first through fastp at Q25 and then through MiXCR, and only productive beta chains were kept. Rows matching on CDR3 protein sequence are summarized as one entry with the most common DNA and genes. The sample table contains approximately 250,000 distinct CDR3 sequences; only one count was recorded for 9.7% of them. Of the sample, about 5.4% is held by the ten largest clones. The specimen comprised PBMCs from the stem cell graft donor, sampled from the stem cell graft. The receptors here all came from a human donor who donated a stem cell graft to a child with SCID.

This clonotype was recorded at least ten times. This chain joins TRBV5-1 and TRBJ1-2; TRBD1 aligns across 7 bases. CDR1 and CDR2 (germline): SGHRS, YFSETQ. CDR3 length: 11 amino acids. The ends lost 8 bases at V and 8 bases at J; junction bases unmatched: 6. DNA of the CDR3: TGCGCCAGTGGGACAGATGGCGGCTACACCTTC. This encodes CASGTDGGYTF. The complete variable domain, with remaining parts taken from reference TRBV5-1 and TRBJ1-2, reads KAGVTQTPRYLIKTRGQQVTLSCSPISGHRSVSWYQQTPGQGLQFLFEYFSETQRNKGNFPGRFSGRQFSNSRSEMNVSTLELGDSALYLCASGTDGGYTFGSGTRLTVV.

This clonotype was counted ten times or more. The chain carries TRBV20-1 and TRBJ1-5, with a tentative D call TRBD1 (6 bases). The CDR3 runs 15 residues. CDR1 and CDR2 (germline): DFQATT, SNEGSKA (reference sequence). V was shortened by 0 bases and J by 2 bases, with 11 bases between the two germline ends. The CDR3 region has the DNA TGCAGTGCTAGAGACCCGGACAGCGGCAATCAGCCCCAGCATTTT. This encodes CSARDPDSGNQPQHF.

The chain links TRBV7-2 to TRBJ2-2; 8 bases fit TRBD2. In germline, CDR1 is SGHTA, CDR2 FQGNSA. With V trimmed by 4 bases and J by 5 bases, 9 bases remained unmatched. This CDR3 contains 16 residues. The CDR3 coding sequence is TGTGCCAGCAGCTCCGTCGGGGGGGCCGTGACCGGGGAGCTGTTTTTT. Its translation: CASSSVGGAVTGELFF. The full variable domain, rest sourced from reference TRBV7-2 and TRBJ2-2, is GAGVSQSPSNKVTEKGKDVELRCDPISGHTALYWYRQSLGQGLEFLIYFQGNSAPDKSGLPSDRFSAERTGGSVSTLTIQRTQQEDSAVYLCASSSVGGAVTGELFFGEGSRLTVL.

V is TRBV19 and J is TRBJ1-6; D ambiguous. The germline gives CDR1 LNHDA, CDR2 SQIVND (reference sequence). CDR3 length: 17 amino acids. The germline V and J ends were trimmed by 4 bases and 4 bases, with 17 bases remaining between them. Here the CDR3 DNA reads TGTGCCAGTAGTACCCGAGGGAACGCTGGATATAATTCACCCCTCCACTTT. Translation gives CASSTRGNAGYNSPLHF.

This clonotype came up once. Here the CDR3 reads CSASQGGGTEAFF. CDR3 nucleotides: TGCAGTGCTAGTCAGGGCGGTGGCACTGAAGCTTTCTTT. The V call is TRBV20-1, the J call TRBJ1-1, with a weak D call TRBD1 (5 bases). There are 13 residues in the CDR3. V was cut by 3 bases and J by 4 bases, with 12 bases left in between. Germline loops: CDR1 DFQATT, CDR2 SNEGSKA (reference sequence).